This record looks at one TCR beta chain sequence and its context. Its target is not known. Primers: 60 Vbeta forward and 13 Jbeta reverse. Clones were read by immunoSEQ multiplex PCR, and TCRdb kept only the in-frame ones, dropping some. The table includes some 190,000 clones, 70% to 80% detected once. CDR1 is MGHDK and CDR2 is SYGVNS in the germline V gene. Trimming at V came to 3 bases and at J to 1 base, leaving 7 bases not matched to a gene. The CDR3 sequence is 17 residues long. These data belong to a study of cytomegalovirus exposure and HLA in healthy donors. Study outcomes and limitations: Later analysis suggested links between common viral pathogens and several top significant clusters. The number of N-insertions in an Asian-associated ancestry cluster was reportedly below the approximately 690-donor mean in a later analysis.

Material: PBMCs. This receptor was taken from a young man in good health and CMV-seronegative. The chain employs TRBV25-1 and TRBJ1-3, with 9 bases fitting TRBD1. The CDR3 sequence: CASSDFNRGRSGNTIYF. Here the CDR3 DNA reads TGTGCCAGCAGTGATTTTAACAGGGGGCGGTCTGGAAACACCATATATTTT.